This TCR beta chain was sequenced in a study of blood T cell repertoires in COVID-19. The overall study: From the United States, Italy and Spain came samples of acute and convalescent COVID-19.

Original methodology: Amplification from reference gene primers served as the basis for estimated nucleated cell counts. The table came from immunoSEQ multiplex PCR; TCRdb's copy has only in-frame clones and leaves some out. V, J and clone size were drawn from that table, and D and trimming were deduced from the DNA. The repertoire holds 380,000 or so clones, roughly 90% seen once, with around 1.2% in the top ten. Germline V gene data show CDR1 as SGHRS and CDR2 as YFSETQ. Germline trimming cut 0 bases from V and 3 bases from J; bases unmatched to any gene: 6. This CDR3 has 15 amino acids. V is TRBV5-1 and J is TRBJ2-7, with 7 nucleotides matching TRBD1. Sequencing input: peripheral blood. This clonotype was sampled from a man aged 35 to 55 with acute or convalescent COVID-19. CDR3 coding DNA: TGCGCCAGCAGCTTGGATCAGGGGGTAGTCTACGAGCAGTACTTC. This gives the protein CASSLDQGVVYEQYF.